One and the same sample provided the 30 T cell receptor beta chains below, sequenced in a study of T cells in localized non-small cell lung cancer. Data came from immunoSEQ multiplex PCR; TCRdb stores just in-frame clones and leaves some out. Altogether about 130,000 clones are present, 89% being singletons, with the ten largest covering approximately 1.7%. The specimen was peripheral blood, collected before any cancer treatment. Source of these receptors: a female donor older than 55 with stage I lung adenocarcinoma.

This chain links TRBV29-1 with TRBJ2-5, with 11 bases identical to TRBD2. The ends lost 0 bases at V and 4 bases at J; junction bases unmatched: 7. The CDR3 is made up of 16 amino acids. Germline V gene lookup returns CDR1 SQVTM and CDR2 ANQGSEA. The CDR3 DNA sequence: TGCAGCGTTGAAGATGTGGGGCTAGCGGGAGGAGAGACCCAGTACTTC. The encoded protein is CSVEDVGLAGGETQYF.

This clone showed up just once. The chain employs TRBV6-7 and TRBJ2-7; D gene uncertain. TRBV6-7 is designated an ORF whose function remains uncertain. The CDR3 sequence is 14 residues long. Trimming removed 2 bases from V and 0 bases from J, with 8 bases in between. The CDR3 reads CASSYPAASYEQYF. The CDR3 bases are TGTGCCAGCAGTTACCCGGCAGCCTCCTACGAGCAGTACTTC.

This clone occurred a few times. This sequence joins TRBV28 and TRBJ2-3, with 14 bases fitting TRBD2. Germline V lookup: CDR1 MDHEN, CDR2 SYDVKM. The V gene end was trimmed by 2 bases and the J gene end by 12 bases; junction bases not matched to a gene: 10. The CDR3 consists of 16 residues. CDR3 DNA: TGTGCCAGCAGTTTAGCCGGGACTAGCGGGAGCGGTGCTCAGTATTTT. Translating gives CASSLAGTSGSGAQYF.

This clone was picked up a small number of times. This chain joins TRBV14 and TRBJ1-1; D is uncertain. Germline V gene data show CDR1 as SGHDN and CDR2 as FVKESK. The CDR3 consists of 13 residues. Trimming took off 3 bases at V and 1 base at J, with 6 bases between the two ends. The DNA for the CDR3 is TGTGCCAGCAGCCACTACCGGAACACTGAAGCTTTCTTT. Its protein product is CASSHYRNTEAFF.

This chain joins TRBV28 and TRBJ2-3; TRBD2 matches 7 bases. V shed 5 bases, J shed 6 bases, and the junction held 14 bases outside the gene matches. This CDR3 is built from 16 residues. Germline assignment: CDR1 MDHEN and CDR2 SYDVKM. In DNA form, the CDR3 reads TGTGCCAGCAGTCCCTCGGGGGGATTGTATGCGGATACGCAGTATTTT. Its protein is CASSPSGGLYADTQYF.

This clone appeared a single time. V gene TRBV7-9 combines with J gene TRBJ2-1; weak D call: TRBD2 (6 bases). CDR1 and CDR2 (germline): SEHNR, FQNEAQ (reference sequence). The CDR3 covers 15 residues. Trimming pared 1 base from V and 0 bases from J, leaving 7 bases between. As DNA, the CDR3 is TGTGCCAGCAGCTTAGACGGGAGCTCCTACAATGAGCAGTTCTTC. It codes for CASSLDGSSYNEQFF.

The chain carries TRBV19 and TRBJ1-2; 7 bases match TRBD1. The V segment lost 6 bases and the J segment 7 bases; nucleotides outside the gene matches: 8. CDR1 is LNHDA, CDR2 SQIVND, per germline (reference sequence). This CDR3 has 13 residues. Written as DNA, the CDR3 is TGTGCCAGTAGCCTTCAGGGGGGAAGTGGCTACACCTTC. It is translated as CASSLQGGSGYTF.

V gene TRBV11-2 combines with J gene TRBJ2-3; 12 nucleotides line up with TRBD2. V lost 4 bases and J lost 11; bases outside the gene matches: 10. The CDR3 sequence is 15 residues long. Germline assignment: CDR1 SGHAT and CDR2 FQNNGV. CDR3 nucleotide sequence: TGTGCCAGCAGCTCCCTAGCGGGAGGGCCGGTGGGGCAGTATTTT. Its protein product is CASSSLAGGPVGQYF.

The J gene is TRBJ1-1, the V gene TRBV6-6, with no clear D. Between the trimmed V and J ends, which lost 10 bases and 1 base, there was a span of 13 bases. Germline assignment: CDR1 MNHNY and CDR2 SVGAGI (reference sequence). The CDR3 runs to 13 residues. In DNA form, the CDR3 reads TGTGCCACCTTCCGAAACAGGAACACTGAAGCTTTCTTT. Protein: CATFRNRNTEAFF.

J is TRBJ2-1 and V is TRBV7-9; 8 bases are a match to TRBD2. CDR3 size: 15 residues. Trimming cost V 5 bases and J 8 bases; bases outside gene matches: 11. The germline CDR1 and CDR2 sequences are SEHNR and FQNEAQ (reference sequence). The CDR3 nucleotides are TGTGCCAGCAGCCACGGTGGAGCCGGGAGGGATGAGCAGTTCTTC. Translating it yields CASSHGGAGRDEQFF.

This chain links TRBV7-8 with TRBJ2-7, with 10 bases lining up with TRBD2. The V segment lost 5 bases and the J segment 7 bases; nucleotides outside the gene matches: 14. The CDR3 consists of 16 residues. The germline gives CDR1 SGHVS, CDR2 FQNEAQ. CDR3 loop: CASSPDGGLASSEQYF. In nucleotides, the CDR3 is TGTGCCAGCAGCCCAGATGGGGGACTAGCGTCGTCGGAGCAGTACTTC.

This chain uses TRBV27 with TRBJ2-3, with D unresolved. CDR3 length equals 14 residues. The germline V gene encodes CDR1 MNHEY and CDR2 SMNVEV (reference sequence). V shed 3 bases and J shed 4 bases, with 11 bases lying between them. Here the CDR3 DNA reads TGTGCCAGCAGTTTTCGGACGGGCCCAGATACGCAGTATTTT. It yields the protein CASSFRTGPDTQYF.

V usage is TRBV10-3 and J usage is TRBJ2-7, with D possibly matching TRBD2 (6 bases). Germline CDR1 reads ENHRY; CDR2 reads SYGVKD. Trimming left V 7 bases short and J 5 bases short, with 21 bases between. The CDR3 totals 15 residues. The CDR3 sequence is CAIKALDYPVNEQYF. CDR3 bases: TGTGCCATCAAGGCCCTGGACTATCCGGTTAACGAGCAGTACTTC.

This chain links TRBV7-8 with TRBJ2-3, with 9 bases fitting TRBD2. This CDR3 region has 18 residues. The germline gives CDR1 SGHVS, CDR2 FQNEAQ. J lost 3 bases, V lost 4 bases, and 14 bases had no gene match. In nucleotides, the CDR3 is TGTGCCAGCAGCTCCGACCACTTAGCGGGAGTCGTGACAGATACGCAGTATTTT. It encodes CASSSDHLAGVVTDTQYF.

This clone was recorded once. V and J are TRBV27 and TRBJ2-1; D may be TRBD1 or TRBD2 (5 bases each). Deletions cut 6 bases from V and 6 bases from J, with 12 bases between. This CDR3 has 13 residues. Looked up from germline, CDR1 is MNHEY and CDR2 is SMNVEV (reference sequence). CDR3 bases: TGTGCCAGCAGGGCAATGGGGGTCAATGAGCAGTTCTTC. Its protein is CASRAMGVNEQFF.

CDR3 coding DNA: TGTGCCAGCATGGGACAGACCCTCCACGAGCAGTACTTC. Encoded protein: CASMGQTLHEQYF. The rearrangement joins TRBV28 to TRBJ2-7; 7 positions agree with TRBD1. The CDR3 is 13 residues long. Looked up from germline, CDR1 is MDHEN and CDR2 is SYDVKM. The trim removed 7 bases at V and 5 bases at J, leaving 8 bases unmatched.

The V and J genes are TRBV18 and TRBJ1-4; TRBD1 might be the D (5 bases). The CDR3 contains 14 residues. CDR1 and CDR2 (germline): KGHSH, LQKENI. V was pared by 4 bases and J by 8 bases, with 14 bases between. CDR3 nucleotides: TGTGCCAGCTCACGGGGGAGAGAGAGGGAAAAACTGTTTTTT. It translates to CASSRGREREKLFF.

V and J are TRBV21-1 and TRBJ1-2; whether TRBD1, the table's D call, matches the DNA was not checked. TRBV21-1 is described as a pseudogene. There are 15 residues in the CDR3. The CDR3 DNA follows: TGTGCCAGCAGTGAACCGGGACACGATAACTATGGCTACACCTTC. Translating it yields CASSEPGHDNYGYTF.

This chain uses TRBV5-4 with TRBJ2-1, with a weak D call TRBD2 (6 bases). Germline V lookup: CDR1 SGHNT, CDR2 YYREEE (reference sequence). Between the trimmed V and J ends, which lost 4 bases and 5 bases, there was a span of 10 bases. The CDR3 runs to 13 residues. The CDR3 DNA sequence: TGTGCCAGCAGCCGGGGACTGAACAATGAGCAGTTCTTC. This encodes CASSRGLNNEQFF.

The chain combines TRBV11-3 with TRBJ2-1; 8 bases match TRBD2. The germline gives CDR1 SGHNT, CDR2 YENEEA. The V segment lost 1 base and the J segment 4 bases; nucleotides outside the gene matches: 6. The CDR3 loop spans 16 amino acids. The CDR3 reads CASSLGGLGSYNEQFF. The CDR3 DNA reads as TGTGCCAGCAGCTTAGGGGGACTAGGCTCATACAATGAGCAGTTCTTC.

J is TRBJ2-1 and V is TRBV2, with 11 bases lining up with TRBD2. The ends lost 6 bases at V and 5 bases at J; junction bases unmatched: 6. Germline-derived CDR1 and CDR2 are SNHLY and FYNNEI. The length of the CDR3 is 15 residues. Here the CDR3 reads CASSNRLAGHNEQFF. CDR3 DNA sequence: TGTGCCAGCAGCAATCGACTAGCGGGACACAATGAGCAGTTCTTC.

CDR3 nucleotides: TGCGCCAGCAGCTTGGGGCGAGCCGAACACGTTCTGAAATCTTCTGGGGCCAACGTCCTGACTTTC. It specifies CASSLGRAEHVLKSSGANVLTF. The gene calls are TRBV5-1 and TRBJ2-6; D is ambiguous. The V gene lost 0 bases and the J gene lost 1 base, with 26 bases spanning the gap. The CDR3 covers 22 residues. Germline V gene lookup returns CDR1 SGHRS and CDR2 YFSETQ. The variable domain in full, completed from reference TRBV5-1 and TRBJ2-6, reads KAGVTQTPRYLIKTRGQQVTLSCSPISGHRSVSWYQQTPGQGLQFLFEYFSETQRNKGNFPGRFSGRQFSNSRSEMNVSTLELGDSALYLCASSLGRAEHVLKSSGANVLTFGAGSRLTVL.

The CDR3 DNA follows: TGTGCCAGCAGCTTATCGGCCTGGAATGAGCAGTTCTTC. Protein product: CASSLSAWNEQFF. The chain employs TRBV7-2 and TRBJ2-1; D not resolved. The CDR3 loop spans 13 amino acids. Germline V gene lookup returns CDR1 SGHTA and CDR2 FQGNSA. Trimming pared 2 bases from V and 7 bases from J, leaving 9 bases between.

The chain employs TRBV6-6 and TRBJ2-5, with D perhaps TRBD1 (5 bases). Trimming took off 0 bases at V and 10 bases at J, with 12 bases between the two ends. The CDR3 consists of 13 residues. The germline V gene encodes CDR1 MNHNY and CDR2 SVGAGI (reference sequence). The CDR3 sequence: CASSYSNIQGQYF. The CDR3 coding sequence is TGTGCCAGCAGTTACTCGAACATTCAGGGCCAGTACTTC.

The chain combines TRBV30 with TRBJ2-5; D is ambiguous. Per the germline V gene, CDR1 is GTSNPN and CDR2 is SVGIG (reference sequence). The CDR3 loop spans 11 amino acids. Trimming removed 1 base at V and 0 bases at J, with 0 bases between. The CDR3 DNA is TGTGCCTGGAGTGACCAAGAGACCCAGTACTTC. It codes for CAWSDQETQYF.

The genes are TRBV7-9 and TRBJ1-1; possible D gene TRBD1, 6 bases. V gave up 6 bases and J gave up 8 bases, with 19 bases separating them. There are 14 residues in the CDR3. Per germline, CDR1 SEHNR and CDR2 FQNEAQ (reference sequence). CDR3 coding DNA: TGTGCCAGCAGTTCGGGAGGGGGGAGCGCCGAAGCTTTCTTT. This encodes CASSSGGGSAEAFF.

This chain joins TRBV6-6 and TRBJ1-2, with D uncertain. CDR1 MNHNY and CDR2 SVGAGI come from the germline V gene (reference sequence). V dropped 5 bases and J dropped 5 bases, with 12 bases sitting between them. The CDR3 length is 13 residues. The CDR3 region is CASSAVVAYGYTF. Written as DNA, the CDR3 is TGTGCCAGCAGTGCCGTGGTAGCATATGGCTACACCTTC.

The genes are TRBV5-4 and TRBJ2-3; 7 bases agree with TRBD2. The CDR3 is made up of 16 amino acids. The junction had 10 bases not matched to a gene; V was cut back by 4 bases and J by 2 bases. The V gene's germline CDR1 is SGHNT and CDR2 YYREEE (reference sequence). Here the CDR3 reads CASSPQRGLTTDTQYF. The CDR3 nucleotides are TGTGCCAGCAGCCCCCAGCGGGGACTTACCACAGATACGCAGTATTTT.

The chain carries TRBV2 and TRBJ2-1, with D perhaps matching TRBD1 or TRBD2 (5 bases each). The V end was cut by 7 bases, the J end by 1 base, with 14 bases between. Germline V CDR1 and CDR2: SNHLY, FYNNEI. CDR3 length: 15 amino acids. The CDR3 bases are TGTGCCAGCACCTCCGGGACGCCTTCCTACAATGAGCAGTTCTTC. Translation gives CASTSGTPSYNEQFF.

This chain joins TRBV18 and TRBJ1-1; 8 bases agree with TRBD1. Germline loops: CDR1 KGHSH, CDR2 LQKENI. There are 13 residues in the CDR3. The V segment lost 6 bases and the J segment 6 bases; nucleotides outside the gene matches: 6. In DNA form, the CDR3 reads TGTGCCAGCTCGAGAGGACAGGGCGCTGAAGCTTTCTTT. Its translation: CASSRGQGAEAFF.